This T cell receptor beta chain stems from a study of cytomegalovirus exposure and HLA in healthy donors. For the study at large: Among approximately 390 genotyped donors, about 80% fell in the Caucasian-associated ancestry cluster.

13 Jbeta primers and 60 Vbeta primers were used for the PCR. Methods used by the authors: Some 10 million shared chains were among the about 80 million unique TCR beta chains that a later analysis counted. Profiled with immunoSEQ multiplex PCR; TCRdb holds only in-frame clones, not every one. V and J calls and clone size come straight from that table; D and trimming were deduced from the DNA. The repertoire holds some 87,000 clones, with around four fifths as singletons. Points from the study as a whole: The authors later linked a missense DCLRE1C variant to TCR beta V- and J-gene trimming.

Note on this clone: The target antigen is unknown.

This TCR derives from a man aged 50 to 60 in good health and CMV-seropositive. The sequenced material came from PBMCs.

This CDR3 reads CASSAGLLSTDTQYF. The CDR3 coding sequence is TGTGCCAGCAGCGCGGGACTCTTAAGCACAGATACGCAGTATTTT. This chain connects TRBV9 to TRBJ2-3; D perhaps matches TRBD2 (6 bases). Germline loops: CDR1 SGDLS, CDR2 YYNGEE. The CDR3 runs 15 residues. Trimming cost V 3 bases and J 0 bases, with 11 bases left between them.